These T cell receptor beta chains were read from a single sample in a study of cytomegalovirus exposure and HLA in healthy donors. The table came from immunoSEQ multiplex PCR; TCRdb's copy has only in-frame clones and leaves some out. Altogether 110,000 to 150,000 clones are present, about 8.9% being singletons, with the ten largest covering about 1.9%. The sequenced sample consisted of PBMCs. These receptor sequences come from a man aged 50-59 years in good health and CMV-seronegative. CDR3s include the opening cysteine and the closing phenylalanine or tryptophan. A D gene is named only where the DNA matches it firmly. Where a row states a size, it is once, few, many or the class of an expanded clone; other rows omit it.

v_call: TRBV4-1; clone_size: few; j_call: TRBJ1-6; d_call: NA; cdr3_aa: CASSLAQGSSYNSPLHF; cdr3_nt: TGCGCCAGCAGCTTGGCCCAGGGGAGCTCCTATAATTCACCCCTCCACTTT
v_call: TRBV28; clone_size: few; j_call: TRBJ2-7; d_call: TRBD2; cdr3_aa: CASTRSGSLSYEQYF; cdr3_nt: TGTGCCAGCACCCGGAGCGGGAGCCTCTCCTACGAGCAGTACTTC
v_call: TRBV2; clone_size: few; j_call: TRBJ1-6; d_call: TRBD1; cdr3_aa: CASSEARQGNSPLHF; cdr3_nt: TGTGCCAGCAGTGAAGCTCGACAGGGGAATTCACCCCTCCACTTT
v_call: TRBV7-2; clone_size: NA; j_call: TRBJ2-5; d_call: TRBD2; cdr3_aa: CASSWGLAGGRETQYF; cdr3_nt: TGTGCCAGCAGCTGGGGACTAGCGGGAGGGCGAGAGACCCAGTACTTC
v_call: TRBV9; clone_size: few; j_call: TRBJ2-1; d_call: NA; cdr3_aa: CASSPNPNNEQFF; cdr3_nt: TGTGCCAGCAGCCCAAATCCTAACAATGAGCAGTTCTTC
v_call: TRBV5-6; clone_size: few; j_call: TRBJ2-3; d_call: NA; cdr3_aa: CASSFRSAGADTQYF; cdr3_nt: TGTGCCAGCAGCTTCAGGTCGGCAGGCGCAGATACGCAGTATTTT
v_call: TRBV7-3; clone_size: NA; j_call: TRBJ2-2; d_call: NA; cdr3_aa: CASSSQAGDIMNTGELFF; cdr3_nt: TGTGCCAGCAGCTCCCAGGCGGGTGACATTATGAACACCGGGGAGCTGTTTTTT
v_call: TRBV7-3; clone_size: NA; j_call: TRBJ1-6; d_call: NA; cdr3_aa: CASSLVGGVGNSPLHF; cdr3_nt: TGTGCCAGCAGCTTAGTTGGGGGCGTGGGGAATTCACCCCTCCACTTT
v_call: TRBV2; clone_size: few; j_call: TRBJ2-1; d_call: NA; cdr3_aa: CAIPGTYNEQFF; cdr3_nt: TGTGCCATCCCCGGGACCTACAATGAGCAGTTCTTC
v_call: TRBV2; clone_size: NA; j_call: TRBJ2-5; d_call: NA; cdr3_aa: CASRGGAGETQYF; cdr3_nt: TGTGCCAGCCGGGGAGGCGCCGGAGAGACCCAGTACTTC
v_call: TRBV25-1; clone_size: few; j_call: TRBJ1-1; d_call: TRBD1; cdr3_aa: CASSVRGLGTEAFF; cdr3_nt: TGTGCCAGCAGCGTCAGGGGGCTGGGCACTGAAGCTTTCTTT
v_call: TRBV10-3; clone_size: few; j_call: TRBJ1-1; d_call: TRBD1; cdr3_aa: CAISGYEQGATEAFF; cdr3_nt: TGTGCCATCAGTGGGTATGAACAGGGGGCTACTGAAGCTTTCTTT
v_call: TRBV10-2; clone_size: NA; j_call: TRBJ2-3; d_call: TRBD2; cdr3_aa: CASTGTSGTDTQYF; cdr3_nt: TGCGCCAGCACAGGGACTAGCGGGACAGATACGCAGTATTTT
v_call: TRBV2; clone_size: few; j_call: TRBJ2-2; d_call: TRBD1; cdr3_aa: CASSDGTGVTGELFF; cdr3_nt: TGTGCCAGCAGTGACGGGACAGGGGTAACCGGGGAGCTGTTTTTT
v_call: TRBV30; clone_size: NA; j_call: TRBJ2-2; d_call: NA; cdr3_aa: CAWSGSSAGTGELFF; cdr3_nt: TGTGCCTGGAGTGGGTCCTCGGCGGGCACCGGGGAGCTGTTTTTT
v_call: TRBV5-4; clone_size: NA; j_call: TRBJ2-3; d_call: TRBD1; cdr3_aa: CASRRQGTDTQYF; cdr3_nt: TGTGCCAGCAGGAGACAGGGAACAGATACGCAGTATTTT
v_call: TRBV5-6; clone_size: few; j_call: TRBJ2-3; d_call: NA; cdr3_aa: CASSLPSRGATDTQYF; cdr3_nt: TGTGCCAGCAGCTTACCCTCAAGGGGCGCAACAGATACGCAGTATTTT
v_call: TRBV30; clone_size: NA; j_call: TRBJ2-6; d_call: NA; cdr3_aa: CAWSVVRESLGGANVLTF; cdr3_nt: TGTGCCTGGAGTGTTGTCAGGGAAAGTTTGGGGGGGGCCAACGTCCTGACTTTC
v_call: TRBV30; clone_size: NA; j_call: TRBJ1-4; d_call: NA; cdr3_aa: CAWSLILNEKLFF; cdr3_nt: TGTGCCTGGAGTTTGATACTTAATGAAAAACTGTTTTTT
v_call: TRBV10-3; clone_size: NA; j_call: TRBJ2-7; d_call: TRBD1; cdr3_aa: CAIRFGTGSYEQYF; cdr3_nt: TGTGCCATCAGGTTCGGGACAGGGAGCTACGAGCAGTACTTC
v_call: TRBV10-2; clone_size: few; j_call: TRBJ1-2; d_call: TRBD1; cdr3_aa: CASSEGSGGVSGYTF; cdr3_nt: TGCGCCAGCAGTGAGGGGTCAGGGGGTGTGAGTGGCTACACCTTC
v_call: TRBV19; clone_size: few; j_call: TRBJ2-7; d_call: TRBD1; cdr3_aa: CASSSGTGVYEQYF; cdr3_nt: TGTGCCAGTAGTTCCGGGACAGGGGTCTACGAGCAGTACTTC
v_call: TRBV9; clone_size: few; j_call: TRBJ2-5; d_call: TRBD2; cdr3_aa: CASSVAGGGFKETQYF; cdr3_nt: TGTGCCAGCAGCGTAGCCGGGGGGGGTTTTAAAGAGACCCAGTACTTC
v_call: TRBV5-1; clone_size: NA; j_call: TRBJ2-7; d_call: TRBD1; cdr3_aa: CASSPGTDPYEQYF; cdr3_nt: TGCGCCAGCAGCCCGGGGACAGACCCCTACGAGCAGTACTTC
v_call: TRBV5-1; clone_size: once; j_call: TRBJ2-1; d_call: TRBD2; cdr3_aa: CASSLFLAGGTLDEQFF; cdr3_nt: TGCGCCAGCAGCTTGTTCCTAGCGGGAGGTACATTAGATGAGCAGTTCTTC
v_call: TRBV30; clone_size: NA; j_call: TRBJ1-2; d_call: TRBD1; cdr3_aa: CAWKGGGGVYGYTF; cdr3_nt: TGTGCCTGGAAAGGGGGCGGCGGGGTATATGGCTACACCTTC